This TCR beta chain was retrieved from a study of blood T cell repertoires in COVID-19. Study overall: COVID-19 samples, acute and convalescent, were from the United States, Italy and Spain.

In the original workflow: The assay estimated nucleated cells by amplifying reference gene primers. Using immunoSEQ multiplex PCR, the repertoire was profiled, and TCRdb retains in-frame clones only, with some absent. That table furnishes V, J and clone size, whereas the DNA furnished D and trimming. This table has about 160,000 clones, 70% to 90% appearing once. The CDR3 is made up of 16 amino acids. Losses at the gene ends were 3 bases for V and 3 bases for J; bases not matched to a gene: 7. Germline V gene sequence: CDR1 LNHDA, CDR2 SQIVND (reference sequence). V usage is TRBV19 and J usage is TRBJ2-2; 7 nucleotides align to TRBD2. The sample consisted of peripheral blood. The receptor was isolated from a woman between 55 and 75 years old with COVID-19, enrolled during active disease. This chain's CDR3 is CASSMNGAGYTGELFF. CDR3 nucleotides: TGTGCCAGTAGTATGAACGGAGCGGGATACACCGGGGAGCTGTTTTTT.